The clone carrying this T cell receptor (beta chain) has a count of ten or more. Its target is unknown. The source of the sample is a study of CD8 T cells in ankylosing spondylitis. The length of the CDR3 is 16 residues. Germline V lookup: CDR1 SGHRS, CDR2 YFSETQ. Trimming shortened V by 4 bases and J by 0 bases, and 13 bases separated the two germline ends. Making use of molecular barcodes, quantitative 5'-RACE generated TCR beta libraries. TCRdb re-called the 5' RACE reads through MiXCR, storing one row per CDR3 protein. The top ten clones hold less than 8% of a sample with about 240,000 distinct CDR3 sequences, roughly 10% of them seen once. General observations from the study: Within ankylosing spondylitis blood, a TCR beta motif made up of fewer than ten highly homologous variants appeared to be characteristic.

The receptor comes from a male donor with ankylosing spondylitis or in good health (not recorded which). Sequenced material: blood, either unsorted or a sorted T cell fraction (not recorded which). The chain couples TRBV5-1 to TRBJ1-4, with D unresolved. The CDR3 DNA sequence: TGCGCCAGCAGCCCACTGGGCAGACCAACTAATGAAAAACTGTTTTTT. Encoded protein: CASSPLGRPTNEKLFF.